The TCR beta chain described here comes from a study of T cells in Graves' hyperthyroidism and ophthalmopathy. Study findings and constraints: Ophthalmopathy was predicted by the model a median of approximately six months ahead of onset. Blood held most thyroid clonotypes expanded above 0.001 frequency.

The CDR3 spans 13 residues. CDR1 and CDR2 from the germline V gene are LNHDA and SQIVND (reference sequence). V was pared by 7 bases and J by 6 bases, with 6 bases of the junction left unmatched. The CDR3 regions of TCR beta were amplified from RNA transcripts. The study used the HTBI primer set for a first-round RT-PCR of the TCR CDR3. TCRdb passed the multiplex PCR reads through MiXCR, listing each CDR3 protein once. The profile shows about 640,000 distinct CDR3 sequences, less than 25% of them singletons. Concerning this clonotype: Its antigen is unknown.

Among ophthalmopathy patients, the Clinical Activity Score reached at least 3, the NOSPECS grade reached at least 4, and duration remained under 3 months. Extraction of PBMCs used roughly 10 ml of fresh peripheral blood. Sequencing used blood. The receptor comes from a man aged 25-40 years with Graves' ophthalmopathy. The chain uses TRBV19 and TRBJ1-5; 7 bases align to TRBD1. CDR3 nucleotide sequence: TGTGCCAGTATGTCCAGGGGGACTCAGCCCCAGCATTTT. Translating gives CASMSRGTQPQHF.